This entry concerns a single TCR beta chain. There is no known antigen for this receptor. Base qualities are not recorded, but no much larger clone differs from it by a single base. The CDR3 regions of human TCRbeta chains were analyzed by immunosequencing. Turning to the authors' computational methods: Repertoire TCRs were checked for matches against a reference library of SARS-CoV-2-specific TCRs that had been generated using the MIRA antigen-specificity platform. Breadth was defined as the fraction of unique TCRs that were SARS-CoV-2-associated, and depth was defined as the fraction of total T cells that were SARS-CoV-2-associated. Each spike-specific TCR was assigned to its reactive spike region and to a CD4 or CD8 class using the MIRA data. Log10-transformed breadth and depth values were compared by one-way ANOVA with Sidak's multiple comparisons tests. TCRdb took this table from immuneACCESS and kept in-frame rearrangements with V and J called. Such tables lack part of the clones; where checked against another copy, unresolved V genes explain under half of the gap, and the rest is unexplained. V and J calls and clone size follow that table, whereas D and trimming were derived from the DNA. In all, the sample holds about 110,000 clones, and roughly nine tenths of those were seen once. The ten largest clones take up around 3.3% of the sample.

For CDR1 and CDR2, the germline V gene (reference sequence) lists SGHNT and YYREEE. The CDR3 contains 15 residues, cysteine and phenylalanine counted. Here the CDR3 DNA is all that survives: 45 bases in frame from base 1. V is clipped by 3 bases and J by 5 bases, and the sequence between their germline boundaries is 17 bases long. This entry comes from a study of T cell responses to AZD1222 COVID-19 vaccine (dated by TCRdb to 2020 to 2023). Study-level background: A total of 230 to 250 trial participants underwent TCR sequencing, of whom some 200 had received two doses of AZD1222 and roughly 26 had received two doses of the MenACWY control vaccine. Trial participants were enrolled into age subgroups of 18-55, 56-69 and 70-plus years, which contained 148, 28 and 57 TCR-sequenced participants, respectively. General findings and caveats noted by the study authors: Conclusions about previously exposed vaccinees were limited because only six AZD1222 recipients were SARS-CoV-2 seropositive at baseline. Most participants were white British and females outnumbered males, and the authors suggested that clonal diversity may have been underestimated. In the small 56-69-year group, the increase in depth fell short of significance, most likely because of low power. Nearly half of unique spike-specific TCRs reportedly recognized epitopes outside regions mutated in the B.1.351 and B.1.1.7 variants. Because no samples from the day 14 peak response were available, repertoires could be characterized only after the peak T cell response. The vaccine-associated CD4 TCRs covered the entire spike protein, and the dominant responses fell in regions 160-218 and 743-854. After two AZD1222 doses, spike-specific TCR breadth and depth were significantly higher than at day 0 and than in MenACWY recipients.

According to the study, the label for this sample's time point signals: baseline before first vaccination. This sample's treatment or condition label indicates: meningococcal conjugate vaccine given as trial control. The vaccinee samples were drawn from two UK trials, COV001 and COV002, one of which was a single-blind randomized controlled phase 2/3 trial testing AZD1222 (ChAdOx1 nCoV-19) in healthy adults. For TCRbeta chain sequencing, PBMC samples were collected from trial participants at day 0 and at day 28 after the second dose. The sample here was peripheral blood, taken on day 0 of MenACWY control vaccination. The source is an adult in good health. Rearrangement joined TRBV5-4 to TRBJ2-5; the D match is possibly TRBD1 or TRBD2, with 6 bases aligned in each. The CDR3 reads as follows: CASSWGAAPRETQYF. In nucleotides, the sequence is TGTGCCAGCAGCTGGGGGGCCGCGCCGAGGGAGACCCAGTACTTC. The CDR3, completed at both ends by the reference TRBV5-4 and TRBJ2-5 genes, gives the full variable domain ETGVTQSPTHLIKTRGQQVTLRCSSQSGHNTVSWYQQALGQGPQFIFQYYREEENGRGNFPPRFSGLQFPNYSSELNVNALELDDSALYLCASSWGAAPRETQYFGPGTRLLVL.